This T cell receptor (beta chain) was sequenced for a study of T cells in tuberculosis. Time point: new active TB diagnosis, blood taken before or within 7 days of starting treatment. This CDR3 has 16 amino acids. In germline, CDR1 is SEHNR, CDR2 FQNEAQ (reference sequence). Unmatched junction bases numbered 9, after V lost 5 bases and J lost 2 bases. The table came from immunoSEQ multiplex PCR; TCRdb's copy has only in-frame clones and leaves some out. The table records about 38,000 clones, around 94% of them present only once. The clonotype was recovered from an adult with tuberculosis. The chain has TRBV7-9 and TRBJ2-3; 8 bases fit TRBD2. The source material was PBMCs, sampled at tuberculosis diagnosis. The DNA for the CDR3 is TGTGCCAGCAGCCCGCCCGAAGCGGGGGTCACAGATACGCAGTATTTT. Its translation is CASSPPEAGVTDTQYF.